Here is one T cell receptor (beta chain) with its context. Its matching antigen is unknown. A multiplex PCR was run with 60 Vbeta primers and 13 Jbeta primers. TCRdb's table, derived via immunoSEQ multiplex PCR, lists solely in-frame clones and lacks some. The sample carries some 89,000 clones, approximately 80% recorded once. This sample was included in a study of cytomegalovirus exposure and HLA in healthy donors. Study outcomes and limitations: Serostatus for CMV was the only available immune exposure information. Exclusion as indistinguishable affected some V segments, including TRBV6-2 and TRBV6-3. Later, an analysis showed that TCR beta chains associated with HLA were more clonally expanded than others that were equally common.

In nominal health when sampled, donors likely had unrecorded immune exposures nonetheless. The V gene end was trimmed by 7 bases and the J gene end by 4 bases; junction bases not matched to a gene: 12. Germline V lookup: CDR1 GTSNPN, CDR2 SVGIG (reference sequence). The CDR3 is 16 residues long. This sequence joins TRBV30 and TRBJ2-2; the match to TRBD2 covers 10 bases. The TCR was taken from a woman in her thirties in good health and CMV-seronegative. Sequencing input: PBMCs. Here the CDR3 DNA reads TGTGCCTCTGTGGCTAGCGGGAGTCAGGGCACCGGGGAGCTGTTTTTT. Translated: CASVASGSQGTGELFF.